This TCR beta chain was obtained from a study of blood T cell repertoires in COVID-19 (dated by TCRdb to about 2020). General notes on the study: Collaborator samples came from the United States, Italy and Spain and covered acute and convalescent phases of COVID-19. Subjects who had been exposed to COVID-19, were actively infected with it, or had recovered from it provided the deeply sampled blood TCRbeta repertoires that made up the dataset. The repertoires were made available in a free public database intended to serve as a resource for research on the immune response to SARS-CoV-2. Where available, HLA class I and class II types were obtained from metadata supplied by the sample provider rather than from assay-based typing. The samples were drawn from the first 160 participants of the ongoing ImmuneRACE study and from some 1,300 subjects provided by 6 global collaborators. The sample metadata nearly always contained a de-identified subject ID, COVID-19 status, age in years and sex. The prospective study material was composed of cDNA or gDNA derived from T cells, B-cell-depleted T cells, or PBMCs. The paper as a whole reports these results and caveats: Clinical and demographic metadata were provided uncurated, with the amount varying by source and participant.

TCRbeta CDR3 regions were amplified from genomic DNA using the immunoSEQ Assay, a bias-controlled multiplex PCR. In the source study's methods: Nucleated cell counts per sample were estimated from amplification of reference gene primers within the assay. To quantify the absolute abundance of each unique TCRbeta CDR3 rearrangement, sequence reads were collapsed and filtered. Productive Simpson clonality was computed per sample as the square root of Simpson's diversity index over productive rearrangements. Here the immuneACCESS table is served through TCRdb, limited to in-frame sequences with V and J called. Missing clones are a known gap in these copies; in checked studies unresolved V genes cover under half, and the rest lacks a known reason. V and J calls and clone size are as listed in that table; D and trimming were resolved from the DNA. This sample lists tens of thousands of clones; more than 80% were detected once. The ten most abundant clones make up about 10% of the sample.

Trimmed from V: 5 bases; trimmed from J: 5 bases; junction bases lacking a gene match: 3. The CDR3 starts with the cysteine, ends with the phenylalanine, and has 14 residues. The sequence is cut down to CDR3 DNA, 42 bases in frame from base 1. Via the germline V gene (reference sequence), CDR1 is SEHNR and CDR2 FQNEAQ. Each collaborating institution followed its own protocols to collect whole blood in K2EDTA tubes. For TCRbeta analysis, collaborator samples were shipped as frozen whole blood, as isolated PBMCs, or as DNA extracted from either sample type. Concerning this clone itself: What antigen it recognizes has not been identified. No much larger clone exists at a distance of one base, and base qualities are not known.

Recombination connected TRBV7-9 to TRBJ1-2, with 12 junctional bases fitting TRBD1. The clonotype originates from a man aged 55 to 70 with acute or convalescent COVID-19. Sequenced: peripheral blood. The bases read TGTGCCAGCAGCGGGACAGGGGGCCGGTATGGCTACACCTTC. Translation gives CASSGTGGRYGYTF.